The rows below give T cell receptor beta chains drawn from one sample of a study of blood T cell repertoires in COVID-19. Sequencing used immunoSEQ multiplex PCR; TCRdb keeps in-frame clones, though not all of them. The sample lists around 100,000 clones, roughly two thirds occurring once. What was sequenced was peripheral blood. These receptors were taken from an elderly man with acute or convalescent COVID-19. Each CDR3 is given with its conserved first and last residue. A D gene is named only where the DNA matches it firmly. Some rows have no size entry. The others give once, few or many, or a class for an expanded clone.

v_gene: TRBV28; abundance: NA; d_gene: NA; j_gene: TRBJ2-2; CDR3aa: CASSLSGWTGELFF; CDR3nt: TGTGCCAGCAGTTTGTCAGGGTGGACCGGGGAGCTGTTTTTT
v_gene: TRBV7-7; abundance: NA; d_gene: TRBD2; j_gene: TRBJ2-7; CDR3aa: CASSLAPPTSGSKYEQYF; CDR3nt: TGTGCTAGCAGCTTAGCGCCCCCGACTAGCGGGAGCAAGTACGAGCAGTACTTC
v_gene: TRBV20-1; abundance: NA; d_gene: NA; j_gene: TRBJ2-1; CDR3aa: CSAAQFNEQFF; CDR3nt: TGCAGTGCTGCTCAGTTCAATGAGCAGTTCTTC
v_gene: TRBV5-1; abundance: NA; d_gene: NA; j_gene: TRBJ1-4; CDR3aa: CASSLAVGNAEKLFF; CDR3nt: TGCGCCAGCAGCTTGGCGGTCGGTAATGCGGAAAAACTGTTTTTT
v_gene: TRBV13; abundance: NA; d_gene: NA; j_gene: TRBJ1-2; CDR3aa: CASSLGRDTHGYTF; CDR3nt: TGTGCCAGCAGCTTAGGTCGCGACACGCATGGCTACACCTTC
v_gene: TRBV28; abundance: NA; d_gene: NA; j_gene: TRBJ2-5; CDR3aa: CASSSTRETQYF; CDR3nt: TGTGCCAGCAGTTCCACTAGGGAGACCCAGTACTTC
v_gene: TRBV2; abundance: many; d_gene: TRBD1; j_gene: TRBJ1-5; CDR3aa: CASSGDRNSNQPQHF; CDR3nt: TGTGCCAGCAGTGGGGACAGGAATAGCAATCAGCCCCAGCATTTT
v_gene: TRBV9; abundance: NA; d_gene: NA; j_gene: TRBJ2-5; CDR3aa: CASSVMSGEGETQYF; CDR3nt: TGTGCCAGCAGCGTAATGTCAGGGGAGGGAGAGACCCAGTACTTC
v_gene: TRBV12-5; abundance: few; d_gene: NA; j_gene: TRBJ1-3; CDR3aa: CASEVGRSGNTIYF; CDR3nt: TGTGCTAGTGAGGTGGGCCGCTCTGGAAACACCATATATTTT
v_gene: TRBV18; abundance: NA; d_gene: NA; j_gene: TRBJ2-1; CDR3aa: CASSFGLDNEQFF; CDR3nt: TGTGCCAGCTCATTTGGCCTGGACAATGAGCAGTTCTTC
v_gene: TRBV7-9; abundance: NA; d_gene: NA; j_gene: TRBJ2-6; CDR3aa: CASSLPGSYSGANVLTF; CDR3nt: TGTGCCAGCAGCTTACCGGGTTCGTACTCTGGGGCCAACGTCCTGACTTTC
v_gene: TRBV12-3/TRBV12-4; abundance: NA; d_gene: NA; j_gene: TRBJ2-3; CDR3aa: CASSQISTQYF; CDR3nt: TGTGCCAGCAGCCAGATCAGTACGCAGTATTTT
v_gene: TRBV19; abundance: NA; d_gene: NA; j_gene: TRBJ2-2; CDR3aa: CASKGDGELFF; CDR3nt: TGTGCCTCGAAAGGGGACGGGGAGCTGTTTTTT
v_gene: TRBV11-2; abundance: NA; d_gene: TRBD1; j_gene: TRBJ2-7; CDR3aa: CASGQGAGGYEQYF; CDR3nt: TGTGCCAGCGGACAGGGGGCAGGGGGATACGAGCAGTACTTC
v_gene: TRBV9; abundance: NA; d_gene: NA; j_gene: TRBJ1-1; CDR3aa: CASSVDMNTEAFF; CDR3nt: TGTGCCAGCAGCGTAGACATGAACACTGAAGCTTTCTTT
v_gene: TRBV9; abundance: NA; d_gene: NA; j_gene: TRBJ1-6; CDR3aa: CASSQQTGGQSPLHF; CDR3nt: TGTGCCAGCAGCCAACAAACAGGTGGTCAATCACCCCTCCACTTT
v_gene: TRBV6-5; abundance: NA; d_gene: TRBD1; j_gene: TRBJ1-1; CDR3aa: CASSITGGFTEAFF; CDR3nt: TGTGCCAGCAGTATCACAGGGGGTTTCACTGAAGCTTTCTTT
v_gene: TRBV7-9; abundance: once; d_gene: NA; j_gene: TRBJ1-6; CDR3aa: CASSLFGGNSPLHF; CDR3nt: TGTGCCAGCAGCTTATTTGGGGGGAATTCACCCCTCCACTTT
v_gene: TRBV28; abundance: NA; d_gene: NA; j_gene: TRBJ2-7; CDR3aa: CASSLGGRRSYEQYF; CDR3nt: TGTGCCAGCAGTTTAGGGGGGAGGAGGTCCTACGAGCAGTACTTC
v_gene: TRBV4-1; abundance: NA; d_gene: NA; j_gene: TRBJ1-6; CDR3aa: CASSQVGGGKSPLHF; CDR3nt: TGCGCCAGCAGCCAAGTAGGTGGCGGGAAGTCACCCCTCCACTTT
v_gene: TRBV9; abundance: NA; d_gene: TRBD1; j_gene: TRBJ1-2; CDR3aa: CASSSRDRGKYGYTF; CDR3nt: TGTGCCAGCAGCAGCCGGGACAGGGGAAAGTATGGCTACACCTTC
v_gene: TRBV5-6; abundance: NA; d_gene: NA; j_gene: TRBJ1-2; CDR3aa: CASSEGGTDLVGGYTF; CDR3nt: TGTGCCAGCAGCGAAGGGGGTACAGACCTTGTAGGCGGCTACACCTTC
v_gene: TRBV15; abundance: NA; d_gene: TRBD1; j_gene: TRBJ2-1; CDR3aa: CATSRVGQGRNNEQFF; CDR3nt: TGTGCCACCAGCAGGGTGGGACAGGGGCGGAACAATGAGCAGTTCTTC
v_gene: TRBV11-3; abundance: once; d_gene: TRBD1; j_gene: TRBJ1-1; CDR3aa: CASSRRQGTEAFF; CDR3nt: TGTGCCAGCAGCCGCAGACAGGGCACTGAAGCTTTCTTT
v_gene: TRBV19; abundance: once; d_gene: TRBD1; j_gene: TRBJ2-2; CDR3aa: CASGRDRLTGELFF; CDR3nt: TGTGCCAGTGGCCGGGACAGACTTACCGGGGAGCTGTTTTTT
v_gene: TRBV6-6; abundance: NA; d_gene: TRBD1; j_gene: TRBJ2-3; CDR3aa: CASSGGQGAHTQYF; CDR3nt: TGTGCCAGCAGTGGGGGACAGGGGGCGCATACGCAGTATTTT
v_gene: TRBV28; abundance: few; d_gene: NA; j_gene: TRBJ1-6; CDR3aa: CASSRTDILNSPLHF; CDR3nt: TGTGCCAGCAGTCGCACTGACATATTAAATTCACCCCTCCACTTT
v_gene: TRBV2; abundance: few; d_gene: NA; j_gene: TRBJ2-2; CDR3aa: CASTRNLGGSTGELFF; CDR3nt: TGTGCCAGCACCCGTAATTTAGGAGGGAGCACCGGGGAGCTGTTTTTT